What follows are 22 T cell receptor beta chains derived from one specimen sequenced in a study of regulatory T cells in long-lasting Graves disease. Time point denoted: newly diagnosed GD, antithyroid drugs for less than 3 months. There was RNA extracted from PBMCs, and the TCR library was made from it. Construction of the TCR beta libraries employed iRepertoire HTBI primers in conjunction with Arm-PCR of CDR3 regions. A single record per CDR3 protein comes from TCRdb applying MiXCR to the multiplex PCR reads. Among 450,000 to 600,000 distinct CDR3 sequences listed, less than 15% were seen once. Separately, the same data were catalogued under a study of T cells in Graves' hyperthyroidism and ophthalmopathy.

The sample here was peripheral blood mononuclear cells (PBMCs), taken at new diagnosis, from a patient treated with antithyroid drugs. The source of these receptors is a man aged 25-45 years with Graves disease.

J is TRBJ2-1 and V is TRBV4-1, with 8 positions matching TRBD2. Per germline, CDR1 MGHRA and CDR2 YSYEKL. With V trimmed by 0 bases and J by 4 bases, 8 bases remained unmatched. This CDR3 has 17 residues. Written as DNA, the CDR3 is TGCGCCAGCAGCCAAGAGAAAGAGTCTAGCGGGTACAATGAGCAGTTCTTC. Residues: CASSQEKESSGYNEQFF.

This clonotype was seen at least ten times. This chain connects TRBV6-1 to TRBJ2-3, with unresolved D. The V gene's germline CDR1 is MNHNS and CDR2 SASEGT. This CDR3 spans 14 amino acids. V was shortened by 7 bases and J by 4 bases, with 15 bases between the two germline ends. CDR3 DNA: TGTGCCAGCACCCGGCTGGGTCGGTCAGATACGCAGTATTTT. Translating it yields CASTRLGRSDTQYF.

This clonotype was picked up many times. The chain couples TRBV5-1 to TRBJ2-5; TRBD2 might be the D (5 bases). Trimming left V 0 bases short and J 5 bases short, with 11 bases between. CDR3 length: 14 amino acids. Germline V gene lookup returns CDR1 SGHRS and CDR2 YFSETQ. The chain's CDR3 is CASSLAPEVETQYF. The CDR3 bases are TGCGCCAGCAGCTTGGCCCCGGAGGTCGAGACCCAGTACTTC.

This clonotype was counted at least ten times. The chain carries TRBV30 and TRBJ2-7; D not certain. In germline, CDR1 is GTSNPN, CDR2 SVGIG (reference sequence). V lost 0 bases to trimming and J lost 5 bases, with 2 bases between them. This CDR3 has 10 amino acids. The CDR3 DNA reads TGTGCCTGGAGTGTCCACGAGCAGTACTTC. Translation gives CAWSVHEQYF. The variable domain in full, completed from reference TRBV30 and TRBJ2-7, reads SQTIHQWPATLVQPVGSPLSLECTVEGTSNPNLYWYRQAAGRGLQLLFYSVGIGQISSEVPQNLSASRPQDRQFILSSKKLLLSDSGFYLCAWSVHEQYFGPGTRLTVT.

This clonotype was counted at least ten times. The V gene is TRBV10-3, the J gene TRBJ2-7; 9 positions match TRBD1. CDR3 length equals 14 residues. The germline CDR1 and CDR2 sequences are ENHRY and SYGVKD. V shed 11 bases, J shed 5 bases, and the junction held 13 bases outside the gene matches. The chain's CDR3 is CALGDGTGSHEQYF. As DNA, the CDR3 is TGTGCCCTCGGCGACGGGACAGGGTCCCACGAGCAGTACTTC.

This clonotype showed up many times. The chain combines TRBV20-1 with TRBJ2-1; 8 nucleotides line up with TRBD2. This CDR3 is 17 amino acids long. CDR1 is DFQATT, CDR2 SNEGSKA, per germline (reference sequence). J lost 1 base, V lost 3 bases, and 11 bases had no gene match. The CDR3 DNA is TGCAGTGCTAGCAGCCTAGCGGGTGAAGGATCCTACAATGAGCAGTTCTTC. Amino acids: CSASSLAGEGSYNEQFF.

This clonotype appeared once. This likely traces to a read error, being one base from a far larger clone. In DNA form, the CDR3 reads TGCAGTGCTAGCGTCATATCCGCACTAGCGGGATTTGGAAGAGTGGGTACGCAGTATTTT. Its protein product is CSASVISALAGFGRVGTQYF. This chain joins TRBV20-1 and TRBJ2-4, with TRBD2 matching 10 bases. The better agreement between TRBJ2-3 and the DNA end casts doubt on the J call. The length of the CDR3 is 20 residues. Germline V gene data show CDR1 as DFQATT and CDR2 as SNEGSKA (reference sequence).

Many counts were recorded for this clonotype. The CDR3 sequence: CASSPGAGAEAFF. The CDR3 nucleotides are TGTGCCAGCAGCCCGGGGGCGGGTGCTGAAGCTTTCTTT. This chain links TRBV7-8 with TRBJ1-1; TRBD1 might be the D (6 bases). The CDR3 spans 13 residues. Trimming took 5 bases from V and 6 from J, leaving 13 bases between them. CDR1 SGHVS and CDR2 FQNEAQ come from the germline V gene.

This chain joins TRBV19 and TRBJ2-7; perhaps TRBD1 as D (5 bases). Trimming left V 5 bases short and J 2 bases short, with 13 bases between. This CDR3 has 14 residues. Germline assignment: CDR1 LNHDA and CDR2 SQIVND (reference sequence). This chain's CDR3 is CASSRPGLPYEQYF. Written as DNA, the CDR3 is TGTGCCAGTAGTCGGCCAGGGCTTCCCTACGAGCAGTACTTC.

This clonotype was observed many times. A read error may produce the germline difference seen at one junction end. The J gene is TRBJ1-5, the V gene TRBV12-3 or TRBV12-4; 7 bases map to TRBD1. The CDR3 covers 16 residues. The CDR3 bases are TGTGCCAGCAGCTTAGCCCAGGGGGGGATCAATCAGCCCCAGCATTTT. This codes for CASSLAQGGINQPQHF.

This clonotype was seen at least ten times. The CDR3 spells CSAKSWDRGREQYF. In DNA, the CDR3 is TGCAGCGCCAAATCATGGGACAGGGGACGCGAGCAGTACTTC. V and J are TRBV29-1 and TRBJ2-7; 10 bases match TRBD1. Germline V gene data show CDR1 as SQVTM and CDR2 as ANQGSEA. The CDR3 loop spans 14 amino acids. The J segment lost 6 bases and the V segment lost 7 bases, leaving 12 bases of the junction unmatched.

This clonotype has a count of ten or more. The rearrangement uses TRBV12-5 and TRBJ2-5; D is unresolved. CDR1 is LGHNT and CDR2 is FRNRAP in the germline V gene. This CDR3 region has 10 residues. V was trimmed by 5 bases and J by 3 bases, leaving 1 base between them. CDR3 in DNA: TGTGCTAGTGGTAAAGAGACCCAGTACTTC. The encoded protein is CASGKETQYF.

The genes are TRBV19 and TRBJ1-2; D is uncertain. V gave up 5 bases and J gave up 2 bases, with 12 bases separating them. The CDR3 extends over 14 amino acids. Germline lookup yields CDR1 LNHDA and CDR2 SQIVND (reference sequence). CDR3 in amino acids: CASSLQVVNYGYTF. The DNA of the CDR3 is TGTGCCAGTAGTCTTCAGGTGGTGAACTATGGCTACACCTTC.

The rearrangement links TRBV20-1 to TRBJ2-3; TRBD1 agrees at 7 bases. V dropped 0 bases and J dropped 3; count of bases not matched to a gene: 9. CDR1 is DFQATT, CDR2 SNEGSKA, per germline (reference sequence). The CDR3 runs 16 residues. The CDR3 is CSARDPGTERTDTQYF. CDR3 nucleotides: TGCAGTGCTAGAGATCCCGGGACAGAACGGACAGATACGCAGTATTTT.

This clonotype appeared a few times. The V call is TRBV20-1, the J call TRBJ2-3, with 8 bases lining up with TRBD2. The CDR3 sequence is 16 residues long. Germline CDR1 is DFQATT and CDR2 is SNEGSKA (reference sequence). V lost 6 bases, J lost 4 bases, and 15 bases stayed unmatched. The CDR3 is CSARTGGAGVSDTQYF. CDR3 in DNA: TGCAGTGCCAGGACCGGGGGAGCGGGAGTATCAGATACGCAGTATTTT.

This clonotype was seen ten or more times. The genes are TRBV7-6 and TRBJ2-1; D possibly corresponds to TRBD2 (6 bases). CDR1 SGHVS and CDR2 FNYEAQ come from the germline V gene. This CDR3 is 15 amino acids long. Trimming pared 4 bases from V and 1 base from J, leaving 11 bases between. The CDR3 bases are TGTGCCAGCAGCTCTTTAGCGGTATCCTACAATGAGCAGTTCTTC. As protein: CASSSLAVSYNEQFF.

This clonotype came up many times. This sequence joins TRBV6-1 and TRBJ1-1, with D tentatively TRBD1 (5 bases). Germline values: CDR1 MNHNS, CDR2 SASEGT. With 8 bases removed from V and 5 bases from J, the gap between germline ends came to 21 bases. The CDR3 totals 15 residues. The CDR3 reads CASARFPGERTEAFF. The CDR3 bases are TGTGCCAGCGCTCGCTTCCCGGGGGAGAGGACTGAAGCTTTCTTT.

This clonotype was picked up many times. The chain recombines TRBV12-3 or TRBV12-4 with TRBJ2-1; D gene ambiguous. This CDR3 region has 11 residues. Trimming pared 3 bases from V and 9 bases from J, leaving 6 bases between. The CDR3 DNA follows: TGTGCCAGCAGTTTTGTTCTTGAGCAGTTCTTC. Residues: CASSFVLEQFF.

This clonotype was counted many times. The rearrangement joins TRBV11-3 to TRBJ2-3, with 10 nucleotides matching TRBD1. The germline CDR1 and CDR2 sequences are SGHNT and YENEEA. The CDR3 is 16 amino acids. V trimming: 1 base; J trimming: 3 bases; junction bases outside the gene matches: 4. The CDR3: CASSLAGQGLTDTQYF. The DNA for the CDR3 is TGTGCCAGCAGCTTAGCGGGACAGGGGCTGACAGATACGCAGTATTTT.

This clonotype was recorded many times. This chain uses TRBV12-3 or TRBV12-4 with TRBJ2-2, with D perhaps being TRBD1 or TRBD2 (5 bases each). This CDR3 spans 14 amino acids. The V end lost 5 bases, the J end lost 6 bases, and 13 bases lay between the germline ends. The CDR3 bases are TGTGCCAGCAGTCTCAGGGCCGGGGCCGGGGAGCTGTTTTTT. Translation: CASSLRAGAGELFF.

This clonotype was recorded many times. The chain joins TRBV27 to TRBJ2-3; tentative D call: TRBD2 (5 bases). Germline V gene sequence: CDR1 MNHEY, CDR2 SMNVEV (reference sequence). This CDR3 spans 16 amino acids. The germline V and J ends were trimmed by 4 bases and 3 bases, with 17 bases remaining between them. DNA for the CDR3: TGTGCCAGCAGTTCACAGTCGGGGAAAACGACAGATACGCAGTATTTT. Residues: CASSSQSGKTTDTQYF.

This clonotype was detected many times. The rearrangement uses TRBV5-1 and TRBJ2-7; D ambiguous. The germline gives CDR1 SGHRS, CDR2 YFSETQ. This CDR3 region has 15 residues. V lost 4 bases and J 2 bases, leaving 16 bases between the germline ends. The DNA of the CDR3 is TGCGCCAGCAGCCCGGCCCTAGGGCGGACCTACGAGCAGTACTTC. Translated: CASSPALGRTYEQYF.